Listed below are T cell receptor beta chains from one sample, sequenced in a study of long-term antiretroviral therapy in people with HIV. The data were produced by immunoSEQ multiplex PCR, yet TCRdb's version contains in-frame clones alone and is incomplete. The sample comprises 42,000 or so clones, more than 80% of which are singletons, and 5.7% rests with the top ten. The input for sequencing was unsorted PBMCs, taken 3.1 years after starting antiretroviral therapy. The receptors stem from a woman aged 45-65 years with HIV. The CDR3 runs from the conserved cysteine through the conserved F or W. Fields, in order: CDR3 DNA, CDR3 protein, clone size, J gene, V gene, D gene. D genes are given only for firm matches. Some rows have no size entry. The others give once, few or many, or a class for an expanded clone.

cdr3_nt: TGTGCCAGCAGCCAGGGGCACGGCGAAAAACTGTTTTTT
cdr3_aa: CASSQGHGEKLFF
clone_size: once
j_call: TRBJ1-4
v_call: TRBV7-9
d_call: .

cdr3_nt: TGTGCCAGCAGTTACTCGAAAGTCAATGAGCAGTTCTTC
cdr3_aa: CASSYSKVNEQFF
clone_size: .
j_call: TRBJ2-1
v_call: TRBV6-5
d_call: .

cdr3_nt: TGTGCCAGCAGTTACACGGGGGGTTCGGGCGCTGAAGCTTTCTTT
cdr3_aa: CASSYTGGSGAEAFF
clone_size: .
j_call: TRBJ1-1
v_call: TRBV6-5
d_call: .

cdr3_nt: TGCAGTGCCACGGGGGGGGACGGCTACACCTTC
cdr3_aa: CSATGGDGYTF
clone_size: .
j_call: TRBJ1-2
v_call: TRBV20-1
d_call: .

cdr3_nt: TGTGCCAGCAGTGAATTCGGGGGGGAGTATACTGAAGCTTTCTTT
cdr3_aa: CASSEFGGEYTEAFF
clone_size: .
j_call: TRBJ1-1
v_call: TRBV25-1
d_call: .

cdr3_nt: TGTGCCAGCAGCTTCCGGGTGAACACTGAAGCTTTCTTT
cdr3_aa: CASSFRVNTEAFF
clone_size: .
j_call: TRBJ1-1
v_call: TRBV7-3
d_call: .

cdr3_nt: TGCGCCAGCAGCCCCGGACAGGGGGCGAGGGACGAGCAGTACTTC
cdr3_aa: CASSPGQGARDEQYF
clone_size: once
j_call: TRBJ2-7
v_call: TRBV4-1
d_call: TRBD1

cdr3_nt: TGTGCCAGCAGCCATGGTCCAAATGAGCAGTTCTTC
cdr3_aa: CASSHGPNEQFF
clone_size: .
j_call: TRBJ2-1
v_call: TRBV5-4
d_call: .

cdr3_nt: TGTGCCAGCAGCCCCAGGGGAGCGGGGGGAAGCACAGATACGCAGTATTTT
cdr3_aa: CASSPRGAGGSTDTQYF
clone_size: .
j_call: TRBJ2-3
v_call: TRBV11-2
d_call: TRBD2

cdr3_nt: TGTGCCATCAGTGTCCAACAGGGGGGTGGCTACACCTTC
cdr3_aa: CAISVQQGGGYTF
clone_size: few
j_call: TRBJ1-2
v_call: TRBV10-3
d_call: TRBD1

cdr3_nt: TGTGCCTGGAGCGGGCGACAGCTTACACGTGGCTACACCTTC
cdr3_aa: CAWSGRQLTRGYTF
clone_size: few
j_call: TRBJ1-2
v_call: TRBV30
d_call: .

cdr3_nt: TGTGCCAGCAGCCCCCTCTCTGGGGCCAACGTCCTGACTTTC
cdr3_aa: CASSPLSGANVLTF
clone_size: .
j_call: TRBJ2-6
v_call: TRBV2
d_call: .

cdr3_nt: TGTGCCATCAGTGATTCCACCGGGACTACAGTCCAAGAGACCCAGTACTTC
cdr3_aa: CAISDSTGTTVQETQYF
clone_size: .
j_call: TRBJ2-5
v_call: TRBV10-3
d_call: TRBD2

cdr3_nt: TGCAGCGTTGCCTTTAGCGGGGGGGCCACAGATACGCAGTATTTT
cdr3_aa: CSVAFSGGATDTQYF
clone_size: .
j_call: TRBJ2-3
v_call: TRBV29-1
d_call: TRBD2

cdr3_nt: TGTGCCAGCAGTAGGAGCGGGGGGGCCCACGAGCAGTACTTC
cdr3_aa: CASSRSGGAHEQYF
clone_size: .
j_call: TRBJ2-7
v_call: TRBV27
d_call: TRBD2

cdr3_nt: TGTGCCAGCCTAAATAGCAGGGGCACTGAAGCTTTCTTT
cdr3_aa: CASLNSRGTEAFF
clone_size: .
j_call: TRBJ1-1
v_call: TRBV6-6
d_call: .

cdr3_nt: TGCGCCAGCAGCCAAGAACCAGTTTCCTACAATGAGCAGTTCTTC
cdr3_aa: CASSQEPVSYNEQFF
clone_size: .
j_call: TRBJ2-1
v_call: TRBV4-1
d_call: .

cdr3_nt: TGTGCCTGGAGTCAGACAGGGAATGATGGCTACACCTTC
cdr3_aa: CAWSQTGNDGYTF
clone_size: .
j_call: TRBJ1-2
v_call: TRBV30
d_call: TRBD1

cdr3_nt: TGTGCCAGCAGCATTAAGGTTAGGGGGCTCAATTCACCCCTCCACTTT
cdr3_aa: CASSIKVRGLNSPLHF
clone_size: .
j_call: TRBJ1-6
v_call: TRBV5-8
d_call: TRBD1

cdr3_nt: TGTGCCAGCAGCGTGTTAGCGGGGCAGACAGATACGCAGTATTTT
cdr3_aa: CASSVLAGQTDTQYF
clone_size: .
j_call: TRBJ2-3
v_call: TRBV9
d_call: TRBD2

cdr3_nt: TGTGCCTGGAGTGTAGGGGGAACCGGGGAGCTGTTTTTT
cdr3_aa: CAWSVGGTGELFF
clone_size: .
j_call: TRBJ2-2
v_call: TRBV30
d_call: .

cdr3_nt: TGTGCCAGCAGTTTATCAGGGGAAATTTACGAGCAGTACTTC
cdr3_aa: CASSLSGEIYEQYF
clone_size: .
j_call: TRBJ2-7
v_call: TRBV27
d_call: .

cdr3_nt: TGTGCCAGCAGCCATATCGCTGGGGGGGGCGTAACCTACGAGCAGTACTTC
cdr3_aa: CASSHIAGGGVTYEQYF
clone_size: .
j_call: TRBJ2-7
v_call: TRBV28
d_call: .

cdr3_nt: TGTGCCAGCAGTTACGGCGGGAATGGCTACACCTTC
cdr3_aa: CASSYGGNGYTF
clone_size: .
j_call: TRBJ1-2
v_call: TRBV6-6
d_call: .

cdr3_nt: TGTGCCAGCAGTTACTCCGGGACACTCTACGAGCAGTACTTC
cdr3_aa: CASSYSGTLYEQYF
clone_size: once
j_call: TRBJ2-7
v_call: TRBV6-6
d_call: .

cdr3_nt: TGCGCCAGCAGCTTGGGGGTAGGGAACACCGGGGAGCTGTTTTTT
cdr3_aa: CASSLGVGNTGELFF
clone_size: .
j_call: TRBJ2-2
v_call: TRBV5-1
d_call: .

cdr3_nt: TGTGCCAGCAGTTACAGAGGCGGCGATTCACCCCTCCACTTT
cdr3_aa: CASSYRGGDSPLHF
clone_size: .
j_call: TRBJ1-6
v_call: TRBV6-5
d_call: .

cdr3_nt: TGTGCCAGCAGTCCACTCCCCGGGGGGTCCTACGAGCAGTACTTC
cdr3_aa: CASSPLPGGSYEQYF
clone_size: once
j_call: TRBJ2-7
v_call: TRBV6-6
d_call: TRBD2

cdr3_nt: TGTGCCAGCAGCTTAATCGGTCAGGGGGGAGGCTACACCTTC
cdr3_aa: CASSLIGQGGGYTF
clone_size: .
j_call: TRBJ1-2
v_call: TRBV7-8
d_call: TRBD1

cdr3_nt: TGCAGCGCCTCCCTGCCGAACTATGGCTACACCTTC
cdr3_aa: CSASLPNYGYTF
clone_size: .
j_call: TRBJ1-2
v_call: TRBV29-1
d_call: .

cdr3_nt: TGTGCCTCCTCACCCAGACGGGGTGGTGAGCAGTTCTTC
cdr3_aa: CASSPRRGGEQFF
clone_size: .
j_call: TRBJ2-1
v_call: TRBV30
d_call: .

cdr3_nt: TGTGCCAGCAGTGATCTCGGACCCTCCTCCTACAATGAGCAGTTCTTC
cdr3_aa: CASSDLGPSSYNEQFF
clone_size: .
j_call: TRBJ2-1
v_call: TRBV2
d_call: .

cdr3_nt: TGTGCCAGCAGCTCAGAGGCCCCGGGCTATGGCTACACCTTC
cdr3_aa: CASSSEAPGYGYTF
clone_size: .
j_call: TRBJ1-2
v_call: TRBV5-4
d_call: .

cdr3_nt: TGCGCCAGCAGCTTGGAGGCGACTACTACGGGGAATGAGCAGTTCTTC
cdr3_aa: CASSLEATTTGNEQFF
clone_size: .
j_call: TRBJ2-1
v_call: TRBV5-1
d_call: .

cdr3_nt: TGTGCCAGCTCACCACAAGGGCAGGGAAACACCGGGGAGCTGTTTTTT
cdr3_aa: CASSPQGQGNTGELFF
clone_size: few
j_call: TRBJ2-2
v_call: TRBV18
d_call: .

cdr3_nt: TGCGCCAGCAGCGGGCGGACCGGGGAGCTGTTTTTT
cdr3_aa: CASSGRTGELFF
clone_size: .
j_call: TRBJ2-2
v_call: TRBV5-1
d_call: .

cdr3_nt: TGTGCCAGCAGCTGGAGACAGGGGTACACTGAAGCTTTCTTT
cdr3_aa: CASSWRQGYTEAFF
clone_size: .
j_call: TRBJ1-1
v_call: TRBV7-8
d_call: TRBD1

cdr3_nt: TGTGCCAGCACCTTGGACAGGGGAGGTTCACCCCTCCACTTT
cdr3_aa: CASTLDRGGSPLHF
clone_size: .
j_call: TRBJ1-6
v_call: TRBV6-6
d_call: TRBD1

cdr3_nt: TGTGCCAGCAGTTACGGACAGGACTATGGCTACACCTTC
cdr3_aa: CASSYGQDYGYTF
clone_size: .
j_call: TRBJ1-2
v_call: TRBV6-5
d_call: TRBD1

cdr3_nt: TGTGCCAGCAGCCCCGACAGAGTAAACACCATATATTTT
cdr3_aa: CASSPDRVNTIYF
clone_size: once
j_call: TRBJ1-3
v_call: TRBV6-1
d_call: .

cdr3_nt: TGTGCCAGCACTGCTCGAGGGGGATCTTCACCCCTCCACTTT
cdr3_aa: CASTARGGSSPLHF
clone_size: .
j_call: TRBJ1-6
v_call: TRBV9
d_call: .

cdr3_nt: TGTGCCAGCAGAGTGACAGGGCATGGCTACACCTTC
cdr3_aa: CASRVTGHGYTF
clone_size: .
j_call: TRBJ1-2
v_call: TRBV6-1
d_call: TRBD1

cdr3_nt: TGTGCCAGCAGCTTAGGGTCCCTAGCGGGGGGCCTGGCTTCCTACAATGAGCAGTTCTTC
cdr3_aa: CASSLGSLAGGLASYNEQFF
clone_size: .
j_call: TRBJ2-1
v_call: TRBV13
d_call: TRBD2

cdr3_nt: TGTGCCAGCCGTTTGGACCGTAAAGGGGATACGCAGTATTTT
cdr3_aa: CASRLDRKGDTQYF
clone_size: once
j_call: TRBJ2-3
v_call: TRBV2
d_call: .

cdr3_nt: TGTGCCAGCAGTTGGAACACCGGGACATCGAACACTGAAGCTTTCTTT
cdr3_aa: CASSWNTGTSNTEAFF
clone_size: .
j_call: TRBJ1-1
v_call: TRBV6-5
d_call: .

cdr3_nt: .
cdr3_aa: CASSLEVATPSVREIYTF
clone_size: .
j_call: TRBJ1-2
v_call: TRBV7-9
d_call: .

cdr3_nt: TGTGCCAGCAGCAAAGATGGGGTATTAACAGGGGCTCCCTACGAGCAGTACTTC
cdr3_aa: CASSKDGVLTGAPYEQYF
clone_size: .
j_call: TRBJ2-7
v_call: TRBV21-1
d_call: .

cdr3_nt: TGTGCCAGCAGAACCGGGACAGGGCCCTACGAGCAGTACTTC
cdr3_aa: CASRTGTGPYEQYF
clone_size: medium-sized
j_call: TRBJ2-7
v_call: TRBV6-1
d_call: TRBD1

cdr3_nt: TGTGCCAGCAGCTTGGGACAGGGCGGCTACGAGCAGTACTTC
cdr3_aa: CASSLGQGGYEQYF
clone_size: .
j_call: TRBJ2-7
v_call: TRBV7-9
d_call: TRBD1